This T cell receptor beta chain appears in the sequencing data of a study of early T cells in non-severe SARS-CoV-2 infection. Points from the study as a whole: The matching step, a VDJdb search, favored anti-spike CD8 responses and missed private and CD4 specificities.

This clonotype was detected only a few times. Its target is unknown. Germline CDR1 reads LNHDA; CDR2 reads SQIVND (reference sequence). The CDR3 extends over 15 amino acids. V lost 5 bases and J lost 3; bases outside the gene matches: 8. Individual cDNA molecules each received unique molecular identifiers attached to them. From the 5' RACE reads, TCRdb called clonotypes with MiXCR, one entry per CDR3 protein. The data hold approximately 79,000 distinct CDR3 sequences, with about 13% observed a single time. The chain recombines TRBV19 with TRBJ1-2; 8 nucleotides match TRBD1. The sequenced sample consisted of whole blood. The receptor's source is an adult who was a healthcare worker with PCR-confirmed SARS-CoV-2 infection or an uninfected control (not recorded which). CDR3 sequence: CASSSFAGGDYGYTF. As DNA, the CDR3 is TGTGCCAGTAGTTCCTTTGCAGGGGGCGACTATGGCTACACCTTC. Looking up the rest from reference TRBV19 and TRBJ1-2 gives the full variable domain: DGGITQSPKYLFRKEGQNVTLSCEQNLNHDAMYWYRQDPGQGLRLIYYSQIVNDFQKGDIAEGYSVSREKKESFPLTVTSAQKNPTAFYLCASSSFAGGDYGYTFGSGTRLTVV.